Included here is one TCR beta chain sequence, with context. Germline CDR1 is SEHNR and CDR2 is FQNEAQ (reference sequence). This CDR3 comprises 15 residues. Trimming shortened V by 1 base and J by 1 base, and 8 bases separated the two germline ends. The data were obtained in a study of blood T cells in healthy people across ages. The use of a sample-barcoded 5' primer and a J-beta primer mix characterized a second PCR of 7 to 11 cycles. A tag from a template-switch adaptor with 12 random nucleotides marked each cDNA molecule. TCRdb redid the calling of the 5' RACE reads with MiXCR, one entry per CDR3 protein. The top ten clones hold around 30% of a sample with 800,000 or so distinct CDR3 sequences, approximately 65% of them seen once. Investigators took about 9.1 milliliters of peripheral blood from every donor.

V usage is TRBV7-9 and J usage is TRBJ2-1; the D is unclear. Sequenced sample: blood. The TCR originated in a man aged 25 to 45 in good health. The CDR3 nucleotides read TGTGCCAGCAGCTTAGGGGTCAGGTCCTACAATGAGCAGTTCTTC. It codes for CASSLGVRSYNEQFF.